What follows are 26 T cell receptor beta chains derived from one specimen sequenced in a study of cytomegalovirus exposure and HLA in healthy donors. The study ran its PCR with 60 Vbeta and 13 Jbeta primers. Profiling relied on immunoSEQ multiplex PCR, and the TCRdb table lists in-frame clones only, not all of them. The sample has 120,000 or so clones, about three quarters seen once. Sequenced material: PBMCs. These receptors all stem from a human donor in good health.

The chain employs TRBV7-8 and TRBJ2-1, with D perhaps matching TRBD2 (5 bases). Trimming left V 6 bases short and J 6 bases short, with 12 bases between. Germline CDR1 is SGHVS and CDR2 is FQNEAQ. This CDR3 has 13 residues. In DNA form, the CDR3 reads TGTGCCAGCAGATTTACGGGGTTCAATGAGCAGTTCTTC. Translated: CASRFTGFNEQFF.

This clone was detected only a few times. The chain is built from TRBV5-6 and TRBJ2-6; the D is unclear. There are 15 residues in the CDR3. Trimming pared 0 bases from V and 0 bases from J, leaving 4 bases between. Germline assignment: CDR1 SGHDT and CDR2 YYEEEE. The DNA for the CDR3 is TGTGCCAGCAGCTTGGACATCTCTGGGGCCAACGTCCTGACTTTC. Residues: CASSLDISGANVLTF.

This sequence joins TRBV19 and TRBJ2-7; D is possibly TRBD1 (5 bases). The ends were cut back, 3 bases at V and 0 bases at J, with 12 bases in the middle. This CDR3 has 15 amino acids. Germline V gene data show CDR1 as LNHDA and CDR2 as SQIVND (reference sequence). Here the CDR3 reads CASSIVGESSYEQYF. For the CDR3, the DNA is TGTGCCAGTAGTATTGTAGGGGAAAGCTCCTACGAGCAGTACTTC.

J is TRBJ2-5 and V is TRBV4-1; 7 bases match TRBD1. From germline, CDR1 is MGHRA and CDR2 YSYEKL. The ends lost 4 bases at V and 4 bases at J; junction bases unmatched: 3. The CDR3 totals 13 residues. The chain's CDR3 is CASSLRTGETQYF. The CDR3, as DNA: TGCGCCAGCAGCCTCCGGACAGGAGAGACCCAGTACTTC.

The chain combines TRBV15 with TRBJ1-4; 7 positions match TRBD1. V shed 5 bases, J shed 17 bases, and the junction held 11 bases outside the gene matches. The CDR3 spans 12 residues. Germline lookup yields CDR1 LNHNV and CDR2 YYDKDF (reference sequence). CDR3 sequence: CATSADGTVLFF. CDR3 in DNA: TGTGCCACCAGCGCTGACGGGACAGTTCTTTTTTTT.

This sequence joins TRBV11-2 and TRBJ2-5; 7 bases match TRBD1. CDR3 size: 13 residues. The ends lost 5 bases at V and 3 bases at J; junction bases unmatched: 3. In germline, CDR1 is SGHAT, CDR2 FQNNGV. CDR3 loop: CASSRDREETQYF. DNA of the CDR3: TGTGCCAGCAGCCGGGACAGAGAAGAGACCCAGTACTTC. Supplemented by reference TRBV11-2 and TRBJ2-5, the full variable domain reads EAGVAQSPRYKIIEKRQSVAFWCNPISGHATLYWYQQILGQGPKLLIQFQNNGVVDDSQLPKDRFSAERLKGVDSTLKIQPAKLEDSAVYLCASSRDREETQYFGPGTRLLVL.

V gene TRBV9 combines with J gene TRBJ1-5; no clear D. Germline V gene sequence: CDR1 SGDLS, CDR2 YYNGEE. The V and J ends lost 2 bases and 5 bases respectively, with 8 bases between them. This CDR3 is built from 13 residues. The CDR3 sequence is CASSVSGYQPQHF. The CDR3 DNA reads as TGTGCCAGCAGCGTCTCCGGTTATCAGCCCCAGCATTTT.

V usage is TRBV5-1 and J usage is TRBJ2-5; D remains ambiguous. The length of the CDR3 is 12 residues. The V and J ends lost 2 bases and 2 bases respectively, with 4 bases between them. Germline V CDR1 and CDR2: SGHRS, YFSETQ. The CDR3 here is CASSFPQETQYF. CDR3 nucleotide sequence: TGCGCCAGCAGCTTTCCTCAAGAGACCCAGTACTTC.

A single count supports this clone. The chain uses TRBV28 and TRBJ1-2; the match to TRBD1 covers 7 bases. With V trimmed by 7 bases and J by 2 bases, 10 bases remained unmatched. The CDR3 runs to 15 residues. Germline V gives CDR1 MDHEN, CDR2 SYDVKM. The CDR3 DNA reads as TGTGCCAGCAACCCGAACCCACAGGGGAACTATGGCTACACCTTC. It encodes CASNPNPQGNYGYTF.

This chain joins TRBV7-6 and TRBJ1-5; weak D call: TRBD1 (5 bases). V gave up 2 bases and J gave up 0 bases, with 8 bases separating them. This CDR3 contains 15 residues. CDR1 is SGHVS, CDR2 FNYEAQ, per germline. The chain's CDR3 is CASSLTGDSNQPQHF. The CDR3 nucleotides read TGTGCCAGCAGCTTAACGGGGGATAGCAATCAGCCCCAGCATTTT.

This sequence joins TRBV6-5 and TRBJ2-1, with 8 bases lining up with TRBD2. This CDR3 region has 15 residues. Germline assignment: CDR1 MNHEY and CDR2 SVGAGI. Trimming took 3 bases from V and 7 from J; bases not matched to a gene: 8. The CDR3 here is CASSYVAGPLNEQFF. The CDR3, as DNA: TGTGCCAGCAGTTATGTAGCGGGGCCTTTGAATGAGCAGTTCTTC.

The chain carries TRBV27 and TRBJ2-1; the match to TRBD2 covers 16 bases. This CDR3 region has 17 residues. Germline lookup yields CDR1 MNHEY and CDR2 SMNVEV (reference sequence). Trimming took 3 bases from V and 11 from J; bases not matched to a gene: 10. The CDR3 DNA sequence: TGTGCCAGCAGTTTGCGACCCGGGACTAGCGGGGGGGGGAAGCAGTTCTTC. Its protein is CASSLRPGTSGGGKQFF.

The chain recombines TRBV4-2 with TRBJ2-1, with TRBD1 matching over 7 bases. There are 15 residues in the CDR3. J was trimmed by 3 bases and V by 5 bases; bases with no gene match: 7. Germline V gene lookup returns CDR1 LGHNA and CDR2 YNFKEQ. CDR3 sequence reads: CASSSPGQLYNEQFF. The CDR3 coding sequence is TGTGCCAGCAGCTCCCCGGGACAGCTCTACAATGAGCAGTTCTTC.

The V call is TRBV6-5, the J call TRBJ2-3; 10 nucleotides match TRBD2. Looked up from germline, CDR1 is MNHEY and CDR2 is SVGAGI. V shed 2 bases, J shed 5 bases, and the junction held 7 bases outside the gene matches. CDR3 length equals 16 residues. CDR3 coding DNA: TGTGCCAGCAGTTACGGGGAAGCGGGGGGGCGAGATACGCAGTATTTT. Residues: CASSYGEAGGRDTQYF.

The rearrangement links TRBV5-8 to TRBJ1-2; 10 bases fit TRBD1. Per germline, CDR1 SGHTS and CDR2 YDEGEE. The CDR3 has 14 amino acids. Germline trimming cut 5 bases from V and 5 bases from J; bases unmatched to any gene: 6. The CDR3 nucleotides are TGTGCCAGCAGAATGACAGGGGGCTGGTATGGCTACACCTTC. It translates to CASRMTGGWYGYTF. The entire variable domain, with the rest obtained from reference TRBV5-8 and TRBJ1-2, is as follows: EAGVTQSPTHLIKTRGQQATLRCSPISGHTSVYWYQQALGLGLQFLLWYDEGEERNRGNFPPRFSGRQFPNYSSELNVNALELEDSALYLCASRMTGGWYGYTFGSGTRLTVV.

This clone was seen more than once but under ten times. The chain joins TRBV5-1 to TRBJ1-1, with 8 bases matching TRBD1. This CDR3 comprises 14 residues. Germline CDR1 reads SGHRS; CDR2 reads YFSETQ. V lost 5 bases, J lost 5 bases, and 8 bases stayed unmatched. The CDR3 protein is CASSGGQVGTEAFF. In nucleotides, the CDR3 is TGCGCCAGCAGTGGGGGACAGGTTGGGACTGAAGCTTTCTTT.

This chain links TRBV18 with TRBJ2-3; D possibly corresponds to TRBD1 (6 bases). Trimming removed 5 bases from V and 5 bases from J, with 11 bases in between. Germline CDR1 and CDR2: KGHSH and LQKENI. This CDR3 region has 13 residues. The CDR3 region is CASSTGPIDTQYF. CDR3 DNA: TGTGCCAGCTCAACAGGGCCTATAGATACGCAGTATTTT. Variable domain in full (rest from reference TRBV18 and TRBJ2-3): NAGVMQNPRHLVRRRGQEARLRCSPMKGHSHVYWYRQLPEEGLKFMVYLQKENIIDESGMPKERFSAEFPKEGPSILRIQQVVRGDSAAYFCASSTGPIDTQYFGPGTRLTVL.

The gene calls are TRBV7-2 and TRBJ1-2; D is perhaps TRBD1 (6 bases). Trimming cost V 3 bases and J 6 bases, with 8 bases left between them. This CDR3 is built from 12 residues. Germline values: CDR1 SGHTA, CDR2 FQGNSA. CDR3 loop: CASSFAGDGYTF. CDR3 bases: TGTGCCAGCAGCTTCGCAGGGGATGGCTACACCTTC. Combining the CDR3 with reference TRBV7-2 and TRBJ1-2 gives the whole variable domain GAGVSQSPSNKVTEKGKDVELRCDPISGHTALYWYRQSLGQGLEFLIYFQGNSAPDKSGLPSDRFSAERTGGSVSTLTIQRTQQEDSAVYLCASSFAGDGYTFGSGTRLTVV.

The chain has TRBV10-3 and TRBJ1-1; 9 positions agree with TRBD1. The CDR3 length is 15 residues. Germline V gene data show CDR1 as ENHRY and CDR2 as SYGVKD. The trim removed 7 bases at V and 4 bases at J, leaving 10 bases unmatched. The CDR3 nucleotides are TGTGCCATCACTAAGACAGGGGGGTTGGGCACTGAAGCTTTCTTT. Amino acid sequence: CAITKTGGLGTEAFF.

The chain employs TRBV5-4 and TRBJ1-2; D gene unclear. This CDR3 has 14 amino acids. The ends were cut back, 5 bases at V and 6 bases at J, with 17 bases in the middle. Germline V lookup: CDR1 SGHNT, CDR2 YYREEE (reference sequence). Here the CDR3 reads CASRSETQIHGYTF. In nucleotides, the CDR3 is TGTGCCAGCAGATCGGAGACTCAAATTCATGGCTACACCTTC.

The chain links TRBV5-1 to TRBJ1-2, with 7 bases aligning to TRBD1. The CDR3 covers 15 residues. The V gene end was trimmed by 1 base and the J gene end by 7 bases; junction bases not matched to a gene: 10. The germline gives CDR1 SGHRS, CDR2 YFSETQ. The CDR3 sequence is CASSLPGQDGGGYTF. The CDR3 DNA reads TGCGCCAGCAGCTTGCCTGGACAGGATGGCGGTGGCTACACCTTC. The full variable domain, rest sourced from reference TRBV5-1 and TRBJ1-2, is KAGVTQTPRYLIKTRGQQVTLSCSPISGHRSVSWYQQTPGQGLQFLFEYFSETQRNKGNFPGRFSGRQFSNSRSEMNVSTLELGDSALYLCASSLPGQDGGGYTFGSGTRLTVV.

This clone was detected only once. The V gene is TRBV7-2, the J gene TRBJ1-1; tentatively, D is TRBD1 (6 bases). Trimming pared 3 bases from V and 0 bases from J, leaving 8 bases between. This CDR3 contains 14 residues. Per germline, CDR1 SGHTA and CDR2 FQGNSA. CDR3 nucleotide sequence: TGTGCCAGCAGCTTGGGACATATGAACACTGAAGCTTTCTTT. Translated: CASSLGHMNTEAFF.

The chain uses TRBV30 and TRBJ2-2; D is perhaps TRBD2 (6 bases). Trimming stripped 1 base from V and 8 bases from J, with 14 bases between. The CDR3 has 14 residues. The germline V gene has CDR1 GTSNPN and CDR2 SVGIG (reference sequence). As DNA, the CDR3 is TGTGCCTGGAGTGACAGGTGGGGGGTTGGGGAGCTGTTTTTT. Protein product: CAWSDRWGVGELFF.

The J gene is TRBJ2-1, the V gene TRBV29-1, with D perhaps TRBD1 (6 bases). Germline lookup yields CDR1 SQVTM and CDR2 ANQGSEA. Between the trimmed V and J ends, which lost 6 bases and 9 bases, there was a span of 12 bases. The CDR3 spans 11 residues. The CDR3 DNA sequence: TGCAGCGTCACCAGAGGGGGTGAGCAGTTCTTC. Its translation is CSVTRGGEQFF.

The chain has TRBV19 and TRBJ1-1; tentative D call: TRBD1 (5 bases). The germline V gene encodes CDR1 LNHDA and CDR2 SQIVND (reference sequence). The CDR3 covers 13 residues. V was cut by 2 bases and J by 5 bases, with 9 bases left in between. The CDR3 loop is CASSIQGGTEAFF. Here the CDR3 DNA reads TGTGCCAGTAGTATACAGGGAGGGACTGAAGCTTTCTTT.

The chain combines TRBV19 with TRBJ1-1; D is ambiguous. The V gene lost 2 bases and the J gene lost 1 base, with 8 bases spanning the gap. Germline CDR1 and CDR2: LNHDA and SQIVND (reference sequence). The CDR3 length is 14 residues. The CDR3 spells CASSITAWNTEAFF. DNA for the CDR3: TGTGCCAGTAGTATAACAGCTTGGAACACTGAAGCTTTCTTT.